This T cell receptor beta chain was profiled in a study of radiation and T cells in renal cell carcinoma. Study conclusions and caveats: Top tumor clonotypes rose in blood 2 weeks post-radiation, then contracted.

Time point here: blood 2 weeks post-SBRT. Noted treatment: 15 Gy SBRT to primary tumor, nephrectomy 4 weeks later. This table comes from immunoSEQ multiplex PCR, and its TCRdb copy is limited to in-frame clones, with some not included. The data contain more than 75,000 clones, 65% to 90% of them seen just once; the ten biggest clones take up 22%. Germline loops: CDR1 SGHTA, CDR2 FQGNSA. The CDR3 has 15 residues. Deletions cut 1 base from V and 3 bases from J, with 7 bases between. In its sample, this clone was seen once. Its specificity is not known. The clonotype originates from a woman aged 45-65 years with renal cell carcinoma. Sequencing was performed on blood, taken from a patient whose treatment included radiotherapy and nephrectomy. The chain has TRBV7-2 and TRBJ1-6; D unclear. This CDR3 is CASSLGQNYNSPLHF. The CDR3, as DNA: TGTGCCAGCAGCTTAGGACAAAACTATAATTCACCCCTCCACTTT.